The clone carrying this TCR beta chain appeared a single time. What it binds is unknown. On average around 95,000 T cells per donor were immunosequenced. Assay used: immunoSEQ multiplex PCR; TCRdb lists only in-frame clones, some missing. The sample yields tens of thousands of clones, approximately 90% seen once. This sample was taken from a study of T cells in tuberculosis. Study-wide results and caveats: Samples were chosen by availability of cryopreserved specimens.

The ends were cut back, 4 bases at V and 9 bases at J, with 14 bases in the middle. The CDR3 spans 13 residues. CDR1 and CDR2 (germline): SGDLS, YYNGEE. J is TRBJ2-1 and V is TRBV9, with D unresolved. The clonotype was recovered from a donor between 10 and 35 years old with latent tuberculosis or without tuberculosis infection. Sequencing used PBMCs. CDR3 loop: CASSPADYGEQFF. CDR3 in DNA: TGTGCCAGCAGCCCCGCCGATTACGGTGAGCAGTTCTTC.